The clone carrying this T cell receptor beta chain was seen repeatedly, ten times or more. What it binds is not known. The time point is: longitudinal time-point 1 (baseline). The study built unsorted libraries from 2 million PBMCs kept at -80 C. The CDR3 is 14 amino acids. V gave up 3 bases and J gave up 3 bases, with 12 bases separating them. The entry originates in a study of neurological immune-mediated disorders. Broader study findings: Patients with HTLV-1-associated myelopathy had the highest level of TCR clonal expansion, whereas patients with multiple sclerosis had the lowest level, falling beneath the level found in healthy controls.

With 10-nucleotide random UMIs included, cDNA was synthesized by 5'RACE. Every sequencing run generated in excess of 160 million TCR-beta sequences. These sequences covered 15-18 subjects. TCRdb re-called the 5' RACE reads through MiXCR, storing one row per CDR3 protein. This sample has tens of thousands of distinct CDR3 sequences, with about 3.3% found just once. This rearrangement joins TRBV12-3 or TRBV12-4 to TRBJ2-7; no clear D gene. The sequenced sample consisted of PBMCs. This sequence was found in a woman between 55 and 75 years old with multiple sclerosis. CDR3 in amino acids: CASSLPPSHYEQYF. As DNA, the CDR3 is TGTGCCAGCAGTTTGCCACCCTCCCACTACGAGCAGTACTTC.